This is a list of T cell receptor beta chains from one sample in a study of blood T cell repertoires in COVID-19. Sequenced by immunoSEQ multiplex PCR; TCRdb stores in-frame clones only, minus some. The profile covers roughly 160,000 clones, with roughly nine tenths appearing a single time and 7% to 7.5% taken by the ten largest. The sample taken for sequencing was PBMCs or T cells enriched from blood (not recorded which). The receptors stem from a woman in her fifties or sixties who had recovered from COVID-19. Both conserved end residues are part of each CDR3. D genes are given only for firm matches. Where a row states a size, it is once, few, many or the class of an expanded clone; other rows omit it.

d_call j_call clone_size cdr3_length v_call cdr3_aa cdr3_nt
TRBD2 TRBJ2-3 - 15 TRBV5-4 CASSSGLAGKAAQYF TGTGCCAGCAGCTCGGGACTAGCGGGAAAAGCGGCGCAGTATTTT
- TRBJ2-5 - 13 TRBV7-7 CASSSYGVETQYF TGTGCTAGCAGCTCCTACGGGGTGGAGACCCAGTACTTC
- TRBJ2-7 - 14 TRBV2 CASISALSSHEQYF TGTGCCAGCATTTCCGCCCTATCCTCTCACGAGCAGTACTTC
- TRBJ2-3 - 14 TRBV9 CASSVRWERDTQYF TGTGCCAGCAGCGTAAGGTGGGAGAGGGATACGCAGTATTTT
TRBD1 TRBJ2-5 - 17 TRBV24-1 CATSDLPSRQGQETQYF TGTGCCACCAGTGATCTTCCGTCAAGACAGGGTCAAGAGACCCAGTACTTC
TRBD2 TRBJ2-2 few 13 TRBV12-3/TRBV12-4 CATWGGSPGELFF TGTGCCACTTGGGGCGGGAGTCCCGGGGAGCTGTTTTTT
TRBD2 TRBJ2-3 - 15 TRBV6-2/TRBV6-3 CASSYPGLTTDTQYF TGTGCCAGCAGTTACCCGGGACTAACCACAGATACGCAGTATTTT
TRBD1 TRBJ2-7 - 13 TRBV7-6 CASSLGQLYEQYF TGTGCCAGCAGCCTGGGACAGCTCTACGAGCAGTACTTC
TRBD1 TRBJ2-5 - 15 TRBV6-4 CASSDCYRGWETQYF TGTGCCAGCAGTGACTGCTACAGGGGATGGGAGACCCAGTACTTC
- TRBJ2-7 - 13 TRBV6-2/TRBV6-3 CASSYNYIYEQYF TGTGCCAGCAGTTACAACTACATCTACGAGCAGTACTTC
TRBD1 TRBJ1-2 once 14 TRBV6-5 CASRGTGSTFVYTF TGTGCCAGCAGAGGGACAGGGTCAACTTTTGTCTACACCTTC
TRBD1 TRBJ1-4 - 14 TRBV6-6 CASSTGASNEKLFF TGTGCCAGCAGTACAGGGGCGTCTAATGAAAAACTGTTTTTT
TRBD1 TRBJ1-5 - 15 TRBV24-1 CATSEAGTANQPQHF TGTGCCACCAGTGAGGCCGGGACAGCGAATCAGCCCCAGCATTTT
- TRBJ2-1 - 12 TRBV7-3 CASSYQTDLQFF TGTGCCAGCAGCTACCAGACAGATTTGCAGTTCTTC
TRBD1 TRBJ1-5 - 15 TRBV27 CASSPRQGEGQPQHF TGTGCCAGCAGTCCCCGACAGGGCGAGGGTCAGCCCCAGCATTTT
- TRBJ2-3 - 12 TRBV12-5 CASGLVSGVQYF TGTGCTAGTGGTTTGGTATCAGGGGTGCAGTATTTT
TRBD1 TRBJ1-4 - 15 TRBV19 CASSARGQGDEKLFF TGTGCCAGTAGTGCCCGGGGACAGGGGGATGAAAAACTGTTTTTT
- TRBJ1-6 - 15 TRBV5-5 CASSTRTDNNSPLHF TGTGCCAGCAGCACCCGGACAGATAATAATTCACCCCTCCACTTT
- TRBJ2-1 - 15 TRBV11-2 CASSSERSLGGEQFF TGTGCCAGCAGCTCAGAGCGATCCCTGGGGGGTGAGCAGTTCTTC
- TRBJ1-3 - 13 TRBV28 CASRGVSGNTIYF TGTGCCAGCAGAGGAGTTTCTGGAAACACCATATATTTT
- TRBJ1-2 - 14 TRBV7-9 CASSHLAGSYGYTF TGTGCCAGCAGCCACCTTGCGGGGTCCTATGGCTACACCTTC
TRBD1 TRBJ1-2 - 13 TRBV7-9 CASSDREGYGYTF TGTGCCAGCAGCGACAGGGAAGGCTATGGCTACACCTTC
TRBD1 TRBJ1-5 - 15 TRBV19 CASQGQGGGRQPQHF TGTGCCAGCCAAGGACAGGGAGGCGGCCGTCAGCCCCAGCATTTT
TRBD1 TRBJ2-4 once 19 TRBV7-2 CASSLVGTGLSLTKNIQYF TGTGCCAGCAGCTTAGTAGGGACAGGGCTAAGTCTAACCAAAAACATTCAGTACTTC
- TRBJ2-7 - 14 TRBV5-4 CASSLGGPSYEQYF TGTGCCAGCAGCTTGGGCGGTCCGTCCTACGAGCAGTACTTC
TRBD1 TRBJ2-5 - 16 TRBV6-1 CASSETGTATTETQYF TGTGCCAGCAGTGAGACCGGGACAGCAACCACGGAGACCCAGTACTTC
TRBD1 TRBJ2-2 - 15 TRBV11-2 CASSVGQGYWGELFF TGTGCCAGCAGCGTGGGACAGGGGTACTGGGGGGAGCTGTTTTTT
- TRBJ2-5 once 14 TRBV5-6 CASSLGSRQETQYF TGTGCCAGCAGCTTGGGATCCAGACAAGAGACCCAGTACTTC
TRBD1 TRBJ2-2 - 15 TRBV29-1 CSVDLGQGSTGELFF TGCAGCGTTGATTTAGGACAGGGTTCGACCGGGGAGCTGTTTTTT
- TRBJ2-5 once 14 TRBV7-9 CASNPGRGLETQYF TGTGCCAGCAACCCAGGGAGGGGGTTGGAGACCCAGTACTTC
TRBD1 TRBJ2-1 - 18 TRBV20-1 CSASEPARDRGMNNEQFF TGCAGTGCTAGTGAACCGGCCCGGGACAGGGGGATGAACAATGAGCAGTTCTTC
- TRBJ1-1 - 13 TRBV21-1 CASSSSVHPEAFF TGTGCCAGCAGCTCCTCGGTCCACCCTGAAGCTTTCTTT
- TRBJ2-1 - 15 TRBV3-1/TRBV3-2 CASSRKGLMGNEQFF TGTGCCAGCAGCCGAAAAGGACTGATGGGCAATGAGCAGTTCTTC
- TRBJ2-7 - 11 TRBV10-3 CAISRGVEQYF TGTGCCATCAGCCGAGGAGTCGAGCAGTACTTC
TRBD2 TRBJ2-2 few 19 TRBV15 CATSKELAGDLVYTGELFF TGTGCCACCAGCAAAGAGCTAGCGGGAGATTTAGTGTACACCGGGGAGCTGTTTTTT
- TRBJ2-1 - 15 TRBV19 CASSSLGESNNEQFF TGTGCCAGTAGTAGTTTAGGGGAAAGTAACAATGAGCAGTTCTTC
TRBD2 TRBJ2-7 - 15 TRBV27 CASSGTSGNSYEQYF TGTGCCAGCAGTGGGACTAGCGGGAATTCCTACGAGCAGTACTTC
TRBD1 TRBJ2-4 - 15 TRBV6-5 CASRIDRVAKNIQYF TGTGCCAGCAGGATAGACAGGGTTGCCAAAAACATTCAGTACTTC
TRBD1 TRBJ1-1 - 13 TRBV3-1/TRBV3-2 CASGDRGYTEAFF TGTGCCAGCGGAGACAGGGGGTATACTGAAGCTTTCTTT
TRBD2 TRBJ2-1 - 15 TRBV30 CAWSGGTRGWNEQFF TGTGCCTGGAGTGGGGGGACTAGGGGTTGGAATGAGCAGTTCTTC
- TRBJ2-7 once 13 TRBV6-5 CASSRQRSYEQYF TGTGCCAGCAGCAGACAACGCTCCTACGAGCAGTACTTC
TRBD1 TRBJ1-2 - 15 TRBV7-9 CASSSPTGGAYGYTF TGTGCCAGCAGCTCCCCCACAGGGGGCGCGTACGGCTACACCTTC
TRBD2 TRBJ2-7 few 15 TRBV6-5 CASSSSGGGSYEQYF TGTGCCAGCAGTTCTAGCGGGGGGGGCTCCTACGAGCAGTACTTC
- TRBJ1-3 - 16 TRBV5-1 CASSPQDGLSGNTIYF TGCGCCAGCAGCCCACAGGACGGCCTTTCTGGAAACACCATATATTTT
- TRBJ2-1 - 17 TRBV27 CASSSRGIGGAYNEQFF TGTGCCAGCAGTTCCCGGGGAATAGGCGGGGCATACAATGAGCAGTTCTTC
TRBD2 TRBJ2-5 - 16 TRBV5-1 CASSLGVRGEQETQYF TGCGCCAGCAGCTTGGGGGTGCGGGGGGAACAAGAGACCCAGTACTTC
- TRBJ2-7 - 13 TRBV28 CASSLLAAYEQYF TGTGCCAGCAGTTTATTGGCGGCCTACGAGCAGTACTTC
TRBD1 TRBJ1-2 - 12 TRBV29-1 CSAGTVNYGYTF TGCAGCGCCGGGACAGTTAACTATGGCTACACCTTC
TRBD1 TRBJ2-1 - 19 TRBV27 CASSLFAWVTGGSYNEQFF TGTGCCAGCAGTTTATTTGCTTGGGTGACAGGGGGCTCCTACAATGAGCAGTTCTTC
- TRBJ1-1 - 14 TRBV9 CASSVGTVNTEAFF TGTGCCAGCAGCGTAGGGACAGTGAACACTGAAGCTTTCTTT